The following is a T cell receptor beta chain sequence with its context. Its cognate antigen is unknown. TCRdb re-called the 5' RACE reads; one entry per CDR3 protein, DNA not given. Its table records roughly 200,000 distinct CDR3 sequences. This record belongs to a study of monozygotic twins with inflammatory bowel disease. Overall study results and limits: Among T cells, the various subtypes were not distinguishable. Comparison of concordant versus discordant twins revealed no difference in repertoire similarity, possibly due to limited power. IBD-affected twins scored below their healthy co-twins in TCRbeta diversity (inverse Simpson).

The germline V gene encodes CDR1 SNHLY and CDR2 FYNNEI. This CDR3 comprises 14 residues. Sequencing was performed on blood. The clonotype originates from a human donor with ulcerative colitis or Crohn's disease, or a healthy co-twin of an affected twin (not recorded which). The chain recombines TRBV2 with TRBJ2-7; TCRdb's D gene call, TRBD2, goes unchecked for lack of DNA. This chain's CDR3 is CASSGGAGTYEQYF.